This T cell receptor (beta chain) came from a study of T cells in Graves' hyperthyroidism and ophthalmopathy. Study-wide findings and caveats: The blood repertoire included most of the expanded thyroid clonotypes above 0.001. From stable hyperthyroidism, ophthalmopathy was separated by a 13 V-J model.

In germline, CDR1 is SGHRS, CDR2 YFSETQ. Trimming took off 1 base at V and 3 bases at J, with 10 bases between the two ends. This CDR3 contains 14 residues. About this clonotype: Its cognate antigen is unknown.

Uncontrolled infection, other autoimmune disease, pregnancy or lactation excluded patients. Extraction of PBMCs used roughly 9.3 ml of fresh peripheral blood. There were TCR beta CDR3 regions amplified from RNA transcripts. During a first-round RT-PCR of the TCR CDR3, the HTBI primer set was used. One entry per CDR3 protein results from TCRdb running MiXCR on the multiplex PCR reads. The sample holds hundreds of thousands of distinct CDR3 sequences, 20% seen once. The rearrangement links TRBV5-1 to TRBJ1-1; TRBD1 might be the D (5 bases). The TCR comes from a man aged 40-49 years with Graves' ophthalmopathy. Sample: blood. CDR3 region: CASSLQGWDTEAFF. The CDR3 bases are TGCGCCAGCAGCTTGCAGGGATGGGACACTGAAGCTTTCTTT. The full variable domain, its missing parts supplied by reference TRBV5-1 and TRBJ1-1, is KAGVTQTPRYLIKTRGQQVTLSCSPISGHRSVSWYQQTPGQGLQFLFEYFSETQRNKGNFPGRFSGRQFSNSRSEMNVSTLELGDSALYLCASSLQGWDTEAFFGQGTRLTVV.